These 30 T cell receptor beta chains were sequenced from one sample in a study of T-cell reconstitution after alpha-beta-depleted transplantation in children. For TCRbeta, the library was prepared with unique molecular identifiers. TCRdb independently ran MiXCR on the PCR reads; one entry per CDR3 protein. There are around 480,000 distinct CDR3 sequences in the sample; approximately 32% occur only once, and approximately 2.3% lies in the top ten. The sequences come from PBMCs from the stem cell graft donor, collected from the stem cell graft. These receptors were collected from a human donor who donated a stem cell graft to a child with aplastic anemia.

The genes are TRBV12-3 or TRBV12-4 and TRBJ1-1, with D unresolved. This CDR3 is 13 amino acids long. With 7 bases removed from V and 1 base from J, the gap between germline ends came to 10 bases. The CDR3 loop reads CASTGYGNTEAFF. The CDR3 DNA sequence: TGTGCCAGCACCGGTTATGGGAACACTGAAGCTTTCTTT.

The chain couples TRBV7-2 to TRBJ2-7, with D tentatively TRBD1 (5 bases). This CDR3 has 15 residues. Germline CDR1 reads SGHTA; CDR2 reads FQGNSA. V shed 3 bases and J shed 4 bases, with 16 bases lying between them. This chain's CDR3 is CASSFFRSGSYEQYF. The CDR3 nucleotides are TGTGCCAGCAGCTTTTTTAGGTCAGGGTCTTACGAGCAGTACTTC.

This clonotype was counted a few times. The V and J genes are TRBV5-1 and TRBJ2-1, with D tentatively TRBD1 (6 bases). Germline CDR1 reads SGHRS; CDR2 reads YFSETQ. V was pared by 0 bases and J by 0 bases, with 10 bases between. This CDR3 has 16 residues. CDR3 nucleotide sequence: TGCGCCAGCAGCTTGGGCACAGGGTTCTCCTACAATGAGCAGTTCTTC. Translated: CASSLGTGFSYNEQFF. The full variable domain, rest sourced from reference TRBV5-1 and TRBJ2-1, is KAGVTQTPRYLIKTRGQQVTLSCSPISGHRSVSWYQQTPGQGLQFLFEYFSETQRNKGNFPGRFSGRQFSNSRSEMNVSTLELGDSALYLCASSLGTGFSYNEQFFGPGTRLTVL.

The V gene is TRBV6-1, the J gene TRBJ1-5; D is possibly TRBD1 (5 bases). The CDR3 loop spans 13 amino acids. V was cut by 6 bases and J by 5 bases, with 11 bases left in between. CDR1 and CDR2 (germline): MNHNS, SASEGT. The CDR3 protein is CASSQKGDQPQHF. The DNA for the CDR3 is TGTGCCAGCAGCCAAAAAGGGGATCAGCCCCAGCATTTT.

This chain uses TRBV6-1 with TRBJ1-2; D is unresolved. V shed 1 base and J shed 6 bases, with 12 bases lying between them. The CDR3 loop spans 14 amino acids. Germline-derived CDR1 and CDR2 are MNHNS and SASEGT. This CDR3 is CASSEGVGKDGYTF. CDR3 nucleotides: TGTGCCAGCAGTGAAGGAGTGGGCAAAGATGGCTACACCTTC.

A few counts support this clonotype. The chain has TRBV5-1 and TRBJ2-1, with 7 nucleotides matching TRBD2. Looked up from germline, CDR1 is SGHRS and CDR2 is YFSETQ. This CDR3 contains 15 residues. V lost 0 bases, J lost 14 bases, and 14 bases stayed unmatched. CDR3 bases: TGCGCCAGCAGCTTGGCCAATACGGGACTACCAGCCGAGTTCTTC. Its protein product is CASSLANTGLPAEFF.

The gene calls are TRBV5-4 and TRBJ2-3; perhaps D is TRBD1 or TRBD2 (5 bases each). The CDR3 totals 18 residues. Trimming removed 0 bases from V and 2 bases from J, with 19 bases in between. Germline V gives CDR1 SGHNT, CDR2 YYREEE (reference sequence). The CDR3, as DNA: TGTGCCAGCAGCTTGGGAATGCGGAGAGGGGAGCACACAGATACGCAGTATTTT. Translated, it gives CASSLGMRRGEHTDTQYF.

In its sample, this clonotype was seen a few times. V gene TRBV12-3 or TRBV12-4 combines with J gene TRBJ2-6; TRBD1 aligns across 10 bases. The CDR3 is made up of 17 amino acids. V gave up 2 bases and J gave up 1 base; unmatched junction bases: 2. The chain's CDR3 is CASSLWTGGSGANVLTF. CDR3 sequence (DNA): TGTGCCAGCAGTTTATGGACAGGGGGATCTGGGGCCAACGTCCTGACTTTC.

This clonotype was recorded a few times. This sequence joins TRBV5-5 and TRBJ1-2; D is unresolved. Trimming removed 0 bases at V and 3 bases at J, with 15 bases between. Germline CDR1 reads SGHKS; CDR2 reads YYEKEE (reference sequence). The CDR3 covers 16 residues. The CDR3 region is CASSLEGGKTYYGYTF. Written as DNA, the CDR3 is TGTGCCAGCAGCTTGGAAGGAGGCAAAACCTACTATGGCTACACCTTC.

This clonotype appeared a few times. The CDR3 DNA reads TGTGCCAGCAGCTTAGGCCAAGCTTTCTTT. Residues: CASSLGQAFF. The V gene is TRBV7-9, the J gene TRBJ1-1; D is ambiguous. CDR3 length: 10 residues. Trimming removed 1 base from V and 9 bases from J, with 3 bases in between. The germline V gene has CDR1 SEHNR and CDR2 FQNEAQ (reference sequence). Full variable domain (remainder filled in from reference TRBV7-9 and TRBJ1-1): DTGVSQNPRHKITKRGQNVTFRCDPISEHNRLYWYRQTLGQGPEFLTYFQNEAQLEKSRLLSDRFSAERPKGSFSTLEIQRTEQGDSAMYLCASSLGQAFFGQGTRLTVV.

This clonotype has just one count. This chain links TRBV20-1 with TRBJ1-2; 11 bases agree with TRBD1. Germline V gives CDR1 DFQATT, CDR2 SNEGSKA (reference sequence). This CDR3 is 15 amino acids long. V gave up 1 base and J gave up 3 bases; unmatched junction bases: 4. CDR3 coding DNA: TGCAGTGCTAGAGGTTGGACAGGGGGCTACTATGGCTACACCTTC. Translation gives CSARGWTGGYYGYTF.

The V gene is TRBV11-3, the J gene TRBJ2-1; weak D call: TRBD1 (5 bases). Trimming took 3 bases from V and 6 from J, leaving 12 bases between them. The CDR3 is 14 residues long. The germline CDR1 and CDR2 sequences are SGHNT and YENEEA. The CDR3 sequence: CASSFQGIGNEQFF. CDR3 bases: TGTGCCAGCAGCTTCCAGGGTATTGGCAATGAGCAGTTCTTC.

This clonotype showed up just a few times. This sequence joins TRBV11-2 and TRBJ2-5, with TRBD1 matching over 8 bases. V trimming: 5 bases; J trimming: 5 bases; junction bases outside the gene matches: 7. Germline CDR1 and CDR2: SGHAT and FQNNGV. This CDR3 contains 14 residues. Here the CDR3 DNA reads TGTGCCAGCAGCAAGGACAGGGACGGGGAGACCCAGTACTTC. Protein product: CASSKDRDGETQYF.

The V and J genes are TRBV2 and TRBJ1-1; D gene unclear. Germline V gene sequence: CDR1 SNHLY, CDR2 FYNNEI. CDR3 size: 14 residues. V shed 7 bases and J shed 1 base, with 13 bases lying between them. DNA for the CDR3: TGTGCCAGCAAGGTAGTGGCGGAGAACACTGAAGCTTTCTTT. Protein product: CASKVVAENTEAFF.

The CDR3 DNA reads as TGCGCCAGCAGCCAAGAATCGCGACGCTCACCCCTCCACTTT. It specifies CASSQESRRSPLHF. The chain uses TRBV4-1 and TRBJ1-6; D call uncertain. V lost 0 bases and J lost 10, with 10 bases in between. The CDR3 sequence is 14 residues long. The germline CDR1 and CDR2 sequences are MGHRA and YSYEKL.

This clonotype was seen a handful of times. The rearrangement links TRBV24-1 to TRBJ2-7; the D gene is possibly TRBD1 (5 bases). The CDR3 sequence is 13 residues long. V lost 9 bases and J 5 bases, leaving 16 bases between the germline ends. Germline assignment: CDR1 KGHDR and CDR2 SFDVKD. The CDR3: CATGGRELNEQYF. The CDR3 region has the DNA TGTGCCACCGGCGGCAGGGAACTCAACGAGCAGTACTTC.

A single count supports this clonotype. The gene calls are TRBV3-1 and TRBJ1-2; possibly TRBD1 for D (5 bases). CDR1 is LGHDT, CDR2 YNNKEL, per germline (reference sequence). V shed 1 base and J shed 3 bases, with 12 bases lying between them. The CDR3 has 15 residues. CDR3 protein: CASSQARGADYGYTF. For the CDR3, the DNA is TGTGCCAGCAGCCAAGCGAGAGGGGCGGACTATGGCTACACCTTC.

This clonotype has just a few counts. This CDR3 reads CASSPWVRETQYF. The CDR3 DNA follows: TGTGCCAGCAGCCCGTGGGTAAGAGAGACCCAGTACTTC. V is TRBV7-6 and J is TRBJ2-5; D gene uncertain. The CDR3 totals 13 residues. The V end was cut by 5 bases, the J end by 4 bases, with 11 bases between. CDR1 is SGHVS, CDR2 FNYEAQ, per germline.

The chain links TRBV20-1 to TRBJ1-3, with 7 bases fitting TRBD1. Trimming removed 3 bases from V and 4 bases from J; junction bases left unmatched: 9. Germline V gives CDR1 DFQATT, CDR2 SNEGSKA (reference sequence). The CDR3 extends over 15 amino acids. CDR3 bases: TGCAGTGCTAGGGAACAGGGGTCGACCGGAAACACCATATATTTT. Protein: CSAREQGSTGNTIYF.

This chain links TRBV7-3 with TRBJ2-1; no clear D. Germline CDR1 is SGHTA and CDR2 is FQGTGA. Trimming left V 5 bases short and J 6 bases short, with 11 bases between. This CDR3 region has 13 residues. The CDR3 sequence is CASSPTDSNEQFF. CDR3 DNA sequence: TGTGCCAGCAGCCCGACCGACTCCAATGAGCAGTTCTTC. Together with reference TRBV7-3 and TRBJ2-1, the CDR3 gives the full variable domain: GAGVSQTPSNKVTEKGKYVELRCDPISGHTALYWYRQSLGQGPEFLIYFQGTGAADDSGLPNDRFFAVRPEGSVSTLKIQRTERGDSAVYLCASSPTDSNEQFFGPGTRLTVL.

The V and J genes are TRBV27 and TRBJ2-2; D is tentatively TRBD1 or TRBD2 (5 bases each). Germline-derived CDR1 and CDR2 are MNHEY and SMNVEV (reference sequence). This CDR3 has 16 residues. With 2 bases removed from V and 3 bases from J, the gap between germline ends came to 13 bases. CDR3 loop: CASSLEGRGDTGELFF. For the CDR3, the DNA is TGTGCCAGCAGTTTAGAAGGCAGAGGGGACACCGGGGAGCTGTTTTTT.

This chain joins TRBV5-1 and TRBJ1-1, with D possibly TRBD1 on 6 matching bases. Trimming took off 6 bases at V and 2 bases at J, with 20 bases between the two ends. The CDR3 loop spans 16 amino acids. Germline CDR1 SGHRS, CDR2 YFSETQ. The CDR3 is CASTPGYRVNNTEAFF. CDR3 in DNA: TGCGCCAGCACACCCGGGTACAGGGTGAACAACACTGAAGCTTTCTTT.

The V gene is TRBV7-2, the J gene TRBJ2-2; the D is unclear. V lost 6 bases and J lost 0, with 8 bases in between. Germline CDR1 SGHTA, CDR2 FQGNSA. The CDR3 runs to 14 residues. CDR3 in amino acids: CASRLGTNTGELFF. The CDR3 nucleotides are TGTGCCAGCAGGCTGGGTACGAACACCGGGGAGCTGTTTTTT. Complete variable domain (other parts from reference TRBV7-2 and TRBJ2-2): GAGVSQSPSNKVTEKGKDVELRCDPISGHTALYWYRQSLGQGLEFLIYFQGNSAPDKSGLPSDRFSAERTGGSVSTLTIQRTQQEDSAVYLCASRLGTNTGELFFGEGSRLTVL.

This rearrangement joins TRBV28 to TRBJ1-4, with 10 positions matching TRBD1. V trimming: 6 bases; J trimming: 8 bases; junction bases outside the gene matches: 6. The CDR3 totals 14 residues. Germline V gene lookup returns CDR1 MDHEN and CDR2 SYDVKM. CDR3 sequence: CASSSGQGEEKLFF. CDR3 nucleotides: TGTGCCAGCAGCAGTGGACAGGGGGAAGAAAAACTGTTTTTT.

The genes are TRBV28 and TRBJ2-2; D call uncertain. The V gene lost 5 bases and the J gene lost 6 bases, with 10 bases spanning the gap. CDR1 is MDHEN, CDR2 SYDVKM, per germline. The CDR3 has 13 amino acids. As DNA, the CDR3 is TGTGCCAGCAGTATCCTCTTACCCGGGGAGCTGTTTTTT. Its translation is CASSILLPGELFF.

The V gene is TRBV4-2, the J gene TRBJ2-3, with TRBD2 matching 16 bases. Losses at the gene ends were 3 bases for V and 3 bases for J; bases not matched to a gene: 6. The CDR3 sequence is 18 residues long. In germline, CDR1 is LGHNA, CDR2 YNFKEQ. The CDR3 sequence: CASSHTGTSGRATDTQYF. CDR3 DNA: TGTGCCAGCAGCCACACCGGGACTAGCGGGAGGGCGACAGATACGCAGTATTTT.

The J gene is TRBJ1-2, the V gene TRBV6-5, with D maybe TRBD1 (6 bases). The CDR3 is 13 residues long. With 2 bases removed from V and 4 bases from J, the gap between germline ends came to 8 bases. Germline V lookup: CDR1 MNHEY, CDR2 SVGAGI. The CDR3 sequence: CASSYGGSYGYTF. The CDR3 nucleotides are TGTGCCAGCAGTTACGGGGGCTCCTATGGCTACACCTTC.

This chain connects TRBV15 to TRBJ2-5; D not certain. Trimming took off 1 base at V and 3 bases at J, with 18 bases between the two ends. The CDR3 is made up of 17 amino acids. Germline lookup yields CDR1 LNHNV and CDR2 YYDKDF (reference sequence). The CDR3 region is CATSRAPVGWLEETQYF. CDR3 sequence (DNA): TGTGCCACCAGCAGAGCCCCAGTAGGATGGCTTGAAGAGACCCAGTACTTC.

CDR3 protein: CATSRASGRMGDTQYF. Written as DNA, the CDR3 is TGTGCCACCAGCAGAGCTAGCGGGAGAATGGGAGATACGCAGTATTTT. The V and J genes are TRBV15 and TRBJ2-3; 10 nucleotides agree with TRBD2. Trimming at V came to 1 base and at J to 5 bases, leaving 6 bases not matched to a gene. Germline V gene data show CDR1 as LNHNV and CDR2 as YYDKDF (reference sequence). CDR3 length: 16 residues.

The CDR3 bases are TGTGCCAGCAGCCTCGGAGGGGTCGGGGAGCTGTTTTTT. This codes for CASSLGGVGELFF. The chain is built from TRBV11-2 and TRBJ2-2; D is possibly TRBD2 (6 bases). The CDR3 extends over 13 amino acids. V lost 5 bases to trimming and J lost 7 bases, with 11 bases between them. Germline V lookup: CDR1 SGHAT, CDR2 FQNNGV.